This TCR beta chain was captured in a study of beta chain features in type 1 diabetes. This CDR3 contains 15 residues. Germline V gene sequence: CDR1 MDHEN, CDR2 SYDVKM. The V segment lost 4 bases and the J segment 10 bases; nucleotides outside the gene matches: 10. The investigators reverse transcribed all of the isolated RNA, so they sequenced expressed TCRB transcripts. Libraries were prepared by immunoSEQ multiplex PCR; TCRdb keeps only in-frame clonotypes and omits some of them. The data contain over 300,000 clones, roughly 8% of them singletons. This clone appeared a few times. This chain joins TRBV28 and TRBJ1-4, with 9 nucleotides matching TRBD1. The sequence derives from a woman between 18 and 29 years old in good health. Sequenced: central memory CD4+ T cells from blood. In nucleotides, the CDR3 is TGTGCCAGCAGTTCGGCGACAGGGGGTGGGCGAAAACTGTTTTTT. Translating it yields CASSSATGGGRKLFF. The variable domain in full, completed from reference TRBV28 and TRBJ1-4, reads DVKVTQSSRYLVKRTGEKVFLECVQDMDHENMFWYRQDPGLGLRLIYFSYDVKMKEKGDIPEGYSVSREKKERFSLILESASTNQTSMYLCASSSATGGGRKLFFGSGTQLSVL.